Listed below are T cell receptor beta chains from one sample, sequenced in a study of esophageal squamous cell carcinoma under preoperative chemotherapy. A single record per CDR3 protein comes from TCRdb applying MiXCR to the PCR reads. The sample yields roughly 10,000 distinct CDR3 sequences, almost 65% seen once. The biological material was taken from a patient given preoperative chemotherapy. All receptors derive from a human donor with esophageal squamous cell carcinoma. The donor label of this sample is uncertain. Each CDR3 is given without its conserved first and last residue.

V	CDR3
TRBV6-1	ASSLPGGVGY
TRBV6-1	ASSESGGCYKDTQY
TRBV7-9	ASSLASGLDEQY
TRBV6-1	ASSDSGVGGYT
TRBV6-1	ASSCENSEELF
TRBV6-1	ASSLGVNTGEQY
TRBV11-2	ASSPPGLSTDTQY
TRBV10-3	GAQAVVEDTQY
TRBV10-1	ASSPGLGSYNEQF
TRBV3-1	ASSQVAGSYNEQF
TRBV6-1	ASWDSVGETQF
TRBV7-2	ASRPQGGRGKDTQY
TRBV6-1	ASSELWGCYKDTQY
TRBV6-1	ASSEFGGCDKDTQY
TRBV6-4	ASSDSGRGGTDTQY
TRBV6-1	ASSELGGCDKDTQY
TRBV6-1	ASQRGQSYEQY
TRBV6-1	VSSVFGGCAKDTQY
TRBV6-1	ASSVAGQVSYTGELF
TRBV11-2	ASSLGTSGLNEQY
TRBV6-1	ASGSGPHNEQY
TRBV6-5	ASSSRGLLSGLATTDTQY
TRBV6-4	ASSDPGYSTGELF
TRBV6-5	ASSRGTVETQY
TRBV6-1	ASSELGGSATDIQF
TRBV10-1	ASSPSGTKNIQY
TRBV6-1	ASRGFGGRDTDTQY
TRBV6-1	ASSDTAFRYT
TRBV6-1	ASSPGVGGYEQF
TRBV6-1	ACGEFGGSYPETQY
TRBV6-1	ASSSRGVRSGLATTDTQY
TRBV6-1	ASRGGGQARLTSYNEQF
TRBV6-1	ASREGSYEQY
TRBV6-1	ASSSRGLLSGLAATNTQY
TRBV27	ASHSLQGRNEQY
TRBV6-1	ASHLGGTGELF
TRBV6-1	ASRPGQGSGNEQY
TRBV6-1	ASTHGVPRTEQY
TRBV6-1	ASSLSRAGRDEQF